The present TCR beta chain was sequenced within a study of glioma-infiltrating T cells after dendritic cell vaccination. Study context: Samples are from glioblastoma patients in Phase I and II dendritic cell vaccine trials. Monocyte-derived dendritic cells, cultured about 7 days with IL-4 and GM-CSF, were pulsed with autologous tumor lysate.

As for time point: after dendritic cell vaccination, including at tumor progression/relapse. Up to about 2 ug genomic DNA was used for TCRB CDR3 amplification. The PCR used 60 V beta and 13 J beta primers. Method: immunoSEQ multiplex PCR; TCRdb's copy keeps in-frame clones and lacks some. The sample gives almost 90,000 clones, roughly 80% of which show up once; less than 7% is in the top ten. The V gene end was trimmed by 4 bases and the J gene end by 5 bases; junction bases not matched to a gene: 8. This CDR3 region has 16 residues. Germline CDR1 and CDR2: KGHSY and FQNENV. This sequence was found in a human donor with glioblastoma. This chain uses TRBV16 with TRBJ2-1; 10 bases agree with TRBD2. Sequencing was performed on blood, taken after dendritic cell vaccination. Here the CDR3 reads CASSRKLAGFDNEQFF. CDR3 nucleotides: TGTGCCAGCAGCCGCAAACTAGCGGGGTTTGACAATGAGCAGTTCTTC.